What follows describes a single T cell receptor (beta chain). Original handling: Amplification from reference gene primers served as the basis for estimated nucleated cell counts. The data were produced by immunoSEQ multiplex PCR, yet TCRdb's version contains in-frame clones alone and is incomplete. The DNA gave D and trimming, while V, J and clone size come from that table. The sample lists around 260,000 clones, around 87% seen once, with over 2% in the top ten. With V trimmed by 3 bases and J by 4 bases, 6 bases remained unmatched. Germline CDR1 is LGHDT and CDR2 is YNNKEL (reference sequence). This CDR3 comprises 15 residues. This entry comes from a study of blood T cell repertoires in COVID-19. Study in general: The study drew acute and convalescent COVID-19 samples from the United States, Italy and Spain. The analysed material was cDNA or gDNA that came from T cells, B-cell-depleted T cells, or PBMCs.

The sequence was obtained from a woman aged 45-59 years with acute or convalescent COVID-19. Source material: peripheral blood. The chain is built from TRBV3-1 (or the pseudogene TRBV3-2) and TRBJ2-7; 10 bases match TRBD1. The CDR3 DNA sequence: TGTGCCAGCAGCCATGATCGGGACAGGGGTTACGAGCAGTACTTC. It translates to CASSHDRDRGYEQYF.